This TCR beta chain was sequenced for a study of cytomegalovirus exposure and HLA in healthy donors. Study outcomes and limitations: Likely technical artifact: a cluster of highly shared sequence variants. Despite most TCR sequences being rare, some public TCRs occurred in many donors. V- and J-gene trimming in TCR beta was tied to a missense DCLRE1C variant by an analysis performed later.

For this clone: Its target is unknown.

CDR3 length: 13 residues. V dropped 0 bases and J dropped 5; count of bases not matched to a gene: 1. The V gene's germline CDR1 is MNHEY and CDR2 SMNVEV (reference sequence). With 60 Vbeta and 13 Jbeta primers, the PCR was carried out. Measured with immunoSEQ multiplex PCR; TCRdb has only the in-frame clones, and not every one. The sample includes about 98,000 clones, over 80% of them seen just once. The sequence derives from a female donor in good health and CMV-seropositive. The sequencing sample was made of PBMCs. The V call is TRBV27, the J call TRBJ2-7; TRBD2 agrees at 7 bases. CDR3 amino acids: CASSLSGRDEQYF. The CDR3 nucleotides read TGTGCCAGCAGTTTATCAGGGAGGGACGAGCAGTACTTC.